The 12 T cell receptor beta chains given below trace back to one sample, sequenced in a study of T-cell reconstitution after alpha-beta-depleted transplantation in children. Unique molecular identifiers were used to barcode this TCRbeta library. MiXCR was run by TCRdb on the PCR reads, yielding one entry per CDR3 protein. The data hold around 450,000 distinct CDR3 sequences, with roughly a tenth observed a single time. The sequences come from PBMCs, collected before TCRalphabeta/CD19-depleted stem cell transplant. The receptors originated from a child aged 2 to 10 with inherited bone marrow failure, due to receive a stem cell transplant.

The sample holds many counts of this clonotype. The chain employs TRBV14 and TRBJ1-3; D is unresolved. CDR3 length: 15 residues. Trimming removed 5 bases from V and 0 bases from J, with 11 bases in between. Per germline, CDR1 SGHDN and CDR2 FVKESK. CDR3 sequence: CASSGNLFSGNTIYF. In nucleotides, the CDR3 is TGTGCCAGCAGCGGTAATCTCTTCTCTGGAAACACCATATATTTT.

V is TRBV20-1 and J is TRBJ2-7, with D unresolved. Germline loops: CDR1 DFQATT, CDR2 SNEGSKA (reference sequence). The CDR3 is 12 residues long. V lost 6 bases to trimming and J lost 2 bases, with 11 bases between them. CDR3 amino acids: CSAHGLPYEQYF. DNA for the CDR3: TGCAGTGCCCACGGCCTTCCCTACGAGCAGTACTTC.

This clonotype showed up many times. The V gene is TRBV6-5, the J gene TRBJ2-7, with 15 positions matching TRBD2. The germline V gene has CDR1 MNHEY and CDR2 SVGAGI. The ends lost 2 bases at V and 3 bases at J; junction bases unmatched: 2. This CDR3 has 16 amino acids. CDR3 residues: CASSYRGLAGGYEQYF. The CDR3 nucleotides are TGTGCCAGCAGTTACCGGGGACTAGCGGGGGGCTACGAGCAGTACTTC.

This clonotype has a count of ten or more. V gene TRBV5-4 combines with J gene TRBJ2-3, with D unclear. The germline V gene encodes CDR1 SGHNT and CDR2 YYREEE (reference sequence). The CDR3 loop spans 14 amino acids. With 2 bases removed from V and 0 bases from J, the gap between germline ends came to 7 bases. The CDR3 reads CASSFVGSTDTQYF. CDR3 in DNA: TGTGCCAGCAGCTTTGTGGGAAGCACAGATACGCAGTATTTT.

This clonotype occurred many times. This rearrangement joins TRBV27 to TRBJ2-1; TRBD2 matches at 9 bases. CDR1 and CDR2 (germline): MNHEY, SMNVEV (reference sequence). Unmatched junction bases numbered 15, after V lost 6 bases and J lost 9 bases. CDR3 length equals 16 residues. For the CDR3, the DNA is TGTGCCAGCAGCCCGCCGGGACTAGCTGCAGGGGGTGAGCAGTTCTTC. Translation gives CASSPPGLAAGGEQFF.

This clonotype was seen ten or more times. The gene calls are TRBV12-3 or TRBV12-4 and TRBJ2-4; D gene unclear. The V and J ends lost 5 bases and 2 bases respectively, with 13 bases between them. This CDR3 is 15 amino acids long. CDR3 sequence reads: CASSPTWVTKNIQYF. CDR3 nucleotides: TGTGCCAGCAGTCCCACATGGGTGACCAAAAACATTCAGTACTTC.

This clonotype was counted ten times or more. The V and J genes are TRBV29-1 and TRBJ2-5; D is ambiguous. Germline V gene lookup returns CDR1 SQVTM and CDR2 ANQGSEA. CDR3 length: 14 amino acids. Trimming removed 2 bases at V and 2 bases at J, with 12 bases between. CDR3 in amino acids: CSVESAGQQETQYF. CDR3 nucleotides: TGCAGCGTTGAAAGTGCTGGGCAGCAAGAGACCCAGTACTTC.

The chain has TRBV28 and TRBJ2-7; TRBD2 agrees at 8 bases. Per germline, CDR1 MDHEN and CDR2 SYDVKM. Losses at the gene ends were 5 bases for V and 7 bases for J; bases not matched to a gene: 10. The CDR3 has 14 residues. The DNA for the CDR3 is TGTGCCAGCAGTCCGGTCGGGGGGGCGGAAGAGCAGTACTTC. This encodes CASSPVGGAEEQYF.

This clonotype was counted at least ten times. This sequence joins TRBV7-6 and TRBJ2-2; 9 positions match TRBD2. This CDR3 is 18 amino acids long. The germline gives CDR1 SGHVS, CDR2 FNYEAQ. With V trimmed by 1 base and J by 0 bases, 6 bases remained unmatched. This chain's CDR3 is CASSLDPRLAANTGELFF. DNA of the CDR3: TGTGCCAGCAGCTTAGATCCAAGACTAGCGGCGAACACCGGGGAGCTGTTTTTT.

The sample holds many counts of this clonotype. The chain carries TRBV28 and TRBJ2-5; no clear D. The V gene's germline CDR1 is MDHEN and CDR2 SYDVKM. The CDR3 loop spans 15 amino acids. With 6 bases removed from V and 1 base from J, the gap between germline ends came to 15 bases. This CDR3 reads CASSAKETVQETQYF. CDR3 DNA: TGTGCCAGCAGCGCCAAGGAGACCGTCCAAGAGACCCAGTACTTC.

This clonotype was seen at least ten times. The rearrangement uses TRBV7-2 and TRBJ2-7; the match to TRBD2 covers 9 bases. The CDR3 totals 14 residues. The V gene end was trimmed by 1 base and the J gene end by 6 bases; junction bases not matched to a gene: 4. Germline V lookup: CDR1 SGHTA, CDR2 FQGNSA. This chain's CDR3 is CASSLVAGASEQYF. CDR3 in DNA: TGTGCCAGCAGCTTAGTAGCGGGAGCGAGCGAGCAGTACTTC.

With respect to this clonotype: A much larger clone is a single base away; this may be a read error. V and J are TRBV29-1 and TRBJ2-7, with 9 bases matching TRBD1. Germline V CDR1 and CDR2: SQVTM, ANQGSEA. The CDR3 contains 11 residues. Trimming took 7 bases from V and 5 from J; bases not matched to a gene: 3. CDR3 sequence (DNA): TGCAGCGCAGGGACAGGGCACGAGCAGTACTTC. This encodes CSAGTGHEQYF.